The rows below give T cell receptor beta chains drawn from one sample of a study of cytomegalovirus exposure and HLA in healthy donors. Profiled with immunoSEQ multiplex PCR; TCRdb holds only in-frame clones, not every one. The sample holds under 40,000 clones. Material for sequencing was PBMCs. Every receptor here comes from a female donor in good health and CMV-seronegative. Both conserved end residues are part of each CDR3. Fields, in order: V gene, CDR3 length, D gene, J gene, CDR3 protein, CDR3 DNA. D genes are given only for firm matches.

V gene: TRBV7-6
CDR3 length: 16
D gene: NA
J gene: TRBJ1-1
CDR3 protein: CASSSSSHRLNTEAFF
CDR3 DNA: TGTGCCAGCAGCTCCAGCTCCCACAGATTGAACACTGAAGCTTTCTTT

V gene: TRBV27
CDR3 length: 16
D gene: TRBD1
J gene: TRBJ1-4
CDR3 protein: CASSLSATGGREKLFF
CDR3 DNA: TGTGCCAGCAGTTTATCCGCGACAGGGGGCCGGGAAAAACTGTTTTTT

V gene: TRBV7-3
CDR3 length: 14
D gene: NA
J gene: TRBJ1-1
CDR3 protein: CASSLWGQGTEAFF
CDR3 DNA: TGTGCCAGCAGCTTATGGGGGCAGGGGACTGAAGCTTTCTTT

V gene: TRBV18
CDR3 length: 14
D gene: NA
J gene: TRBJ1-6
CDR3 protein: CASSLGRMNSPLHF
CDR3 DNA: TGTGCCAGCTCACTGGGGAGGATGAATTCACCCCTCCACTTT

V gene: TRBV5-4
CDR3 length: 19
D gene: TRBD2
J gene: TRBJ2-1
CDR3 protein: CASSLKTPAGTSGGNEQFF
CDR3 DNA: TGTGCCAGCAGCTTGAAAACACCCGCAGGGACTAGCGGGGGGAATGAGCAGTTCTTC

V gene: TRBV7-3
CDR3 length: 13
D gene: NA
J gene: TRBJ2-2
CDR3 protein: CASRTGNTGELFF
CDR3 DNA: TGTGCCAGCAGGACAGGGAACACCGGGGAGCTGTTTTTT

V gene: TRBV29-1
CDR3 length: 14
D gene: TRBD2
J gene: TRBJ2-3
CDR3 protein: CSVASGGATDTQYF
CDR3 DNA: TGCAGCGTTGCGAGCGGGGGGGCCACAGATACGCAGTATTTT

V gene: TRBV4-1
CDR3 length: 13
D gene: NA
J gene: TRBJ1-1
CDR3 protein: CASRAQGSPEAFF
CDR3 DNA: TGCGCCAGCAGGGCCCAGGGATCCCCTGAAGCTTTCTTT

V gene: TRBV4-2
CDR3 length: 16
D gene: NA
J gene: TRBJ1-2
CDR3 protein: CARRGRAGHLNYGYTF
CDR3 DNA: TGTGCCAGAAGGGGGAGGGCGGGACACCTAAACTATGGCTACACCTTC

V gene: TRBV5-1
CDR3 length: 17
D gene: TRBD2
J gene: TRBJ2-5
CDR3 protein: CASSLGTTSGDRETQYF
CDR3 DNA: TGCGCCAGCAGCTTAGGGACGACTAGCGGGGATCGGGAGACCCAGTACTTC

V gene: TRBV18
CDR3 length: 15
D gene: NA
J gene: TRBJ2-1
CDR3 protein: CASSPAGSSYNEQFF
CDR3 DNA: TGTGCCAGCTCTCCCGCGGGGAGCTCCTACAATGAGCAGTTCTTC

V gene: TRBV9
CDR3 length: 16
D gene: TRBD2
J gene: TRBJ2-7
CDR3 protein: CASSPNSGGPSYEQYF
CDR3 DNA: TGTGCCAGCAGCCCTAATAGCGGGGGGCCGTCCTACGAGCAGTACTTC

V gene: TRBV9
CDR3 length: 17
D gene: TRBD1
J gene: TRBJ2-7
CDR3 protein: CASSVELGTGSMSEQYF
CDR3 DNA: TGTGCCAGCAGCGTAGAGCTAGGGACAGGGAGTATGAGCGAGCAGTACTTC

V gene: TRBV6-5
CDR3 length: 13
D gene: NA
J gene: TRBJ1-6
CDR3 protein: CASSSEFNSPLHF
CDR3 DNA: TGTGCCAGCAGTTCCGAGTTTAATTCACCCCTCCACTTT

V gene: TRBV11-2
CDR3 length: 15
D gene: NA
J gene: TRBJ2-7
CDR3 protein: CASSLDPGQSYEQYF
CDR3 DNA: TGTGCCAGCAGCTTAGATCCGGGTCAGTCCTACGAGCAGTACTTC

V gene: TRBV5-4
CDR3 length: 15
D gene: NA
J gene: TRBJ1-3
CDR3 protein: CASSLGREVGNTIYF
CDR3 DNA: TGTGCCAGCAGCTTGGGCAGGGAGGTTGGAAACACCATATATTTT

V gene: TRBV28
CDR3 length: 15
D gene: NA
J gene: TRBJ2-7
CDR3 protein: CASSFGGVPPYEQYF
CDR3 DNA: TGTGCCAGCAGTTTTGGAGGGGTTCCCCCCTACGAGCAGTACTTC

V gene: TRBV7-2
CDR3 length: 16
D gene: NA
J gene: TRBJ1-5
CDR3 protein: CASSLRGGSGNQPKHF
CDR3 DNA: TGTGCCAGCAGCTTAAGGGGGGGTTCGGGCAATCAGCCCAAGCATTTT

V gene: TRBV18
CDR3 length: 14
D gene: NA
J gene: TRBJ1-1
CDR3 protein: CASSPGTGNTEAFF
CDR3 DNA: TGTGCCAGCTCACCAGGAACAGGGAACACTGAAGCTTTCTTT

V gene: TRBV5-1
CDR3 length: 15
D gene: NA
J gene: TRBJ1-5
CDR3 protein: CASSLAVPGLQPQHF
CDR3 DNA: TGCGCCAGCAGCTTGGCGGTCCCAGGGTTACAGCCCCAGCATTTT

V gene: TRBV27
CDR3 length: 20
D gene: TRBD2
J gene: TRBJ2-3
CDR3 protein: CASSLFETSGGRPSTDTQYF
CDR3 DNA: TGTGCCAGCAGTCTTTTTGAGACTAGCGGGGGCCGACCTAGCACAGATACGCAGTATTTT

V gene: TRBV6-5
CDR3 length: 15
D gene: NA
J gene: TRBJ2-6
CDR3 protein: CASSAGIAGANVLTF
CDR3 DNA: TGTGCCAGCAGTGCAGGGATTGCTGGGGCCAACGTCCTGACTTTC